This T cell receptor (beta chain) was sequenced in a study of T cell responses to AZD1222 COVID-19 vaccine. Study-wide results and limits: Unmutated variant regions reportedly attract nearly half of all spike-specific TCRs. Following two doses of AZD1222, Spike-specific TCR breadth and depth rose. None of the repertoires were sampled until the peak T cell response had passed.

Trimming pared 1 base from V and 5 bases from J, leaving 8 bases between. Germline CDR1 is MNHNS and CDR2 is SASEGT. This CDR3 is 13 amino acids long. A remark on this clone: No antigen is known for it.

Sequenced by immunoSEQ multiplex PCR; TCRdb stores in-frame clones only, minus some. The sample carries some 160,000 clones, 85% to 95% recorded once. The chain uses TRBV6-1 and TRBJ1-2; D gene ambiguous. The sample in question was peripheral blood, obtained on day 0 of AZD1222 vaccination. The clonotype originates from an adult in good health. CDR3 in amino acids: CASSEGKLYGYTF. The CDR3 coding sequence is TGTGCCAGCAGTGAAGGGAAATTGTATGGCTACACCTTC.